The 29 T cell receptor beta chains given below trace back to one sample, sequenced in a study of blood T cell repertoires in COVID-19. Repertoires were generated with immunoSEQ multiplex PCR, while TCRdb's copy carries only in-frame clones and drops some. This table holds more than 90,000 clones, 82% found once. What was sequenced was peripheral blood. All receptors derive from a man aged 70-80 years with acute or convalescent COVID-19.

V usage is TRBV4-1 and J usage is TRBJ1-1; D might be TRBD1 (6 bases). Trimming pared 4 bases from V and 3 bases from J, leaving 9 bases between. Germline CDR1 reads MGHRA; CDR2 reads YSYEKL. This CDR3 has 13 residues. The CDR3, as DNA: TGCGCCAGCAGCCGGGACACGGACACTGAAGCTTTCTTT. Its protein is CASSRDTDTEAFF.

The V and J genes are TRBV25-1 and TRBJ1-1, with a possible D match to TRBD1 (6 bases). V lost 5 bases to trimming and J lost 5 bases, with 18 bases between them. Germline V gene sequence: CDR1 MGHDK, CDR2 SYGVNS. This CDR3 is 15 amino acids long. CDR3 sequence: CASSPSPGVVTEAFF. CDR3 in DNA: TGTGCCAGCAGTCCTTCCCCAGGGGTGGTTACTGAAGCTTTCTTT.

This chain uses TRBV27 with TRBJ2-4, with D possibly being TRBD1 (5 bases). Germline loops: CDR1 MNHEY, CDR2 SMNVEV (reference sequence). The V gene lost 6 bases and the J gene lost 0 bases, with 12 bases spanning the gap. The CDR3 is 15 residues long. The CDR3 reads CASRRGSLAKNIQYF. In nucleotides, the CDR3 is TGTGCCAGCAGAAGGGGCAGCCTAGCCAAAAACATTCAGTACTTC.

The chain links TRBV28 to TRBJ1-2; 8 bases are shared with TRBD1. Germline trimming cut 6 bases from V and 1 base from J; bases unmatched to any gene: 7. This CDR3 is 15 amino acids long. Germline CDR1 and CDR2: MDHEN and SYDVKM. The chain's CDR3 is CASRHLGQDNYGYTF. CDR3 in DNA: TGTGCCAGCAGGCACCTGGGACAGGATAACTATGGCTACACCTTC.

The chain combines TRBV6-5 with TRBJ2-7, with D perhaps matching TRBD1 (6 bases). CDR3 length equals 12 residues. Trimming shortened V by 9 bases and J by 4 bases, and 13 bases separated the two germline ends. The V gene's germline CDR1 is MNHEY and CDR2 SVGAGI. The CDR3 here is CASTGSAYEQYF. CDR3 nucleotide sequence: TGTGCCAGTACAGGGAGCGCTTACGAGCAGTACTTC.

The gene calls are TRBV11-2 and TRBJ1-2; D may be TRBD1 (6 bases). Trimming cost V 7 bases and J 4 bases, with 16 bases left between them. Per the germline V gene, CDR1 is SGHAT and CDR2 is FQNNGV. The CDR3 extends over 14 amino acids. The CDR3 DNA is TGTGCCAGCACCGATCTCGTAGGGGGCTATGGCTACACCTTC. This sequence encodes CASTDLVGGYGYTF.

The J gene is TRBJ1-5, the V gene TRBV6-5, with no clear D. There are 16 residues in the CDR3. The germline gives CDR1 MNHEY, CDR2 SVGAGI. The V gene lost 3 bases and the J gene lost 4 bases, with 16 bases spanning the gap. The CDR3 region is CASSYLSGGLNQPQHF. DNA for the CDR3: TGTGCCAGCAGTTATTTAAGCGGTGGACTAAATCAGCCCCAGCATTTT.

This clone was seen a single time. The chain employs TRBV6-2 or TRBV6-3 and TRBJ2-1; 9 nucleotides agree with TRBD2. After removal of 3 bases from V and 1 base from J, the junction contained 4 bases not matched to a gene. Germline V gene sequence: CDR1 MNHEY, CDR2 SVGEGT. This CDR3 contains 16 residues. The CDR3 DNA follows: TGTGCCAGCAGTTATAGCGGGGGCCTGTCCTACAATGAGCAGTTCTTC. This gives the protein CASSYSGGLSYNEQFF.

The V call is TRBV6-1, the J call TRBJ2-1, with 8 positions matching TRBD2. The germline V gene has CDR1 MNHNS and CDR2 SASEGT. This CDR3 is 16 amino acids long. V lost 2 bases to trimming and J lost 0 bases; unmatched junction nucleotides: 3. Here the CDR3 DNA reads TGTGCCAGCAGTGAATGGGGGACTAGCTCCTACAATGAGCAGTTCTTC. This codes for CASSEWGTSSYNEQFF.

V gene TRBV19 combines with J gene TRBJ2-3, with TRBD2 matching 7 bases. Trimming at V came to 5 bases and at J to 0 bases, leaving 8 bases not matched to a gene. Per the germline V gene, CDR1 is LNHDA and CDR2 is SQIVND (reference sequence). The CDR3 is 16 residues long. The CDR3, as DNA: TGTGCCAGTAGTTACCCGGGAGGCCCTAGCACAGATACGCAGTATTTT. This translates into CASSYPGGPSTDTQYF.

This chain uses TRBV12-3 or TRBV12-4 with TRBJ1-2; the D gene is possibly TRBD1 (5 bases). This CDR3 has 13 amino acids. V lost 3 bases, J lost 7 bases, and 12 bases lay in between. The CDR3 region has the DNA TGTGCCAGCAGTTTGGGGGGGGTTGGTGGCTACACCTTC. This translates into CASSLGGVGGYTF.

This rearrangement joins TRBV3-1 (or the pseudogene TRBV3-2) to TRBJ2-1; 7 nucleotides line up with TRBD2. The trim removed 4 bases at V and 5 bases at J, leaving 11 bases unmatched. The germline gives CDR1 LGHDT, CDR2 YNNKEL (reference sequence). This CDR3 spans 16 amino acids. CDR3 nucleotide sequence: TGTGCCAGCAGCCCCAGAGCTAGCGGCGACCACAATGAGCAGTTCTTC. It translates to CASSPRASGDHNEQFF.

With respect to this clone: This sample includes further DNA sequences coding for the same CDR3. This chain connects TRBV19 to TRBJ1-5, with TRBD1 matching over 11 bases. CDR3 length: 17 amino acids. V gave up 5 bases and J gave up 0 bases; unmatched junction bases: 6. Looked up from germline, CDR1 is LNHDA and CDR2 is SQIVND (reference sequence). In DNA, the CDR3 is TGTGCCAGTAGTCCAAGGACAGGGGGCAATAGCAATCAGCCCCAGCATTTT. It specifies CASSPRTGGNSNQPQHF.

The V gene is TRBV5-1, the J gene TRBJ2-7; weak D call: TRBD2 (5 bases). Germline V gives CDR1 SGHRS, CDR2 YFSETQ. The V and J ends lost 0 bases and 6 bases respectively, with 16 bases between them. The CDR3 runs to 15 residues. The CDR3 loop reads CASSLAPRRSGEQYF. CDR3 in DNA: TGCGCCAGCAGCTTGGCCCCTAGGAGGTCGGGCGAGCAGTACTTC.

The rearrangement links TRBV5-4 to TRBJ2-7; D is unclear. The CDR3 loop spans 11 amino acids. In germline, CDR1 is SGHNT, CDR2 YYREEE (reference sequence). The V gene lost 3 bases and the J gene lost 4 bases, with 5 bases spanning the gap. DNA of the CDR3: TGTGCCAGCAGCTCCAGTTACGAGCAGTACTTC. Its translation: CASSSSYEQYF.

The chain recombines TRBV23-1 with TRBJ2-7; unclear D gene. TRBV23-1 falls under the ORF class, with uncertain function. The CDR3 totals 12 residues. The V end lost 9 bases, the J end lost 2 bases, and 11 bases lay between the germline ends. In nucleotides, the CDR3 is TGCGCCAGTCCGTCACAGCCCTACGAGCAGTACTTC. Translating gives CASPSQPYEQYF.

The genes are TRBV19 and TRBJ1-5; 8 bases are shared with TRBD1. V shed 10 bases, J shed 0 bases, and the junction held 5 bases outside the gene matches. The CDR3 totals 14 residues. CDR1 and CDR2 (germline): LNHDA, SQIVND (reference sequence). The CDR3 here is CATDRVNSNQPQHF. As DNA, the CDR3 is TGTGCCACGGACAGGGTAAATAGCAATCAGCCCCAGCATTTT.

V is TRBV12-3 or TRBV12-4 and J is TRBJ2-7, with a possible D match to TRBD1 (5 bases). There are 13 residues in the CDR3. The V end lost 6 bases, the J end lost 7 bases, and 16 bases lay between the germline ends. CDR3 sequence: CASRPFRVGEQYF. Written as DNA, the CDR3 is TGTGCCAGCAGACCTTTCAGGGTCGGAGAGCAGTACTTC.

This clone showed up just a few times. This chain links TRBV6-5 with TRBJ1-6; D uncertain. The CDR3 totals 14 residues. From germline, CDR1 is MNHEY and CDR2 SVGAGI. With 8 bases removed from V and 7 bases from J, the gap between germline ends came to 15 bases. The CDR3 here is CASWSGYRNSPLHF. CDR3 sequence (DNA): TGTGCCAGCTGGTCGGGATATAGGAATTCACCCCTCCACTTT.

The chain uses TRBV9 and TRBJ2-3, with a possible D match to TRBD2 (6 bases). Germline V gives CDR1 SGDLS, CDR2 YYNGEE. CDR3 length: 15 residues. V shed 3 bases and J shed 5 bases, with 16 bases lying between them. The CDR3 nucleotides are TGTGCCAGCAGCGAAACGGGGGATGAGGTAGATACGCAGTATTTT. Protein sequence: CASSETGDEVDTQYF.

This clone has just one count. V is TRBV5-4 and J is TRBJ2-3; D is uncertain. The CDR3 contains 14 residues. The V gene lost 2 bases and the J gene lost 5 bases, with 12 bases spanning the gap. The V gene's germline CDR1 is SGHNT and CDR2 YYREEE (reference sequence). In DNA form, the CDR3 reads TGTGCCAGCAGCTTTCAGGATTATTTAGATACGCAGTATTTT. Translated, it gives CASSFQDYLDTQYF.

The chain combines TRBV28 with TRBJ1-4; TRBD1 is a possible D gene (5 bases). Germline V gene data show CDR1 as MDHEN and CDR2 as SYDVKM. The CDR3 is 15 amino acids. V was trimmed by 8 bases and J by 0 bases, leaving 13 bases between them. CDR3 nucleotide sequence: TGTGCCAGCCGAACCCCAGGGACAACTAATGAAAAACTGTTTTTT. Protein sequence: CASRTPGTTNEKLFF.

This CDR3 reads CASSPNTDTQYF. CDR3 coding DNA: TGTGCCAGCAGCCCCAACACAGATACGCAGTATTTT. The V and J genes are TRBV3-1 (or the pseudogene TRBV3-2) and TRBJ2-3; D is undetermined. Deletions cut 4 bases from V and 2 bases from J, with 4 bases between. The CDR3 length is 12 residues. Germline V lookup: CDR1 LGHDT, CDR2 YNNKEL (reference sequence).

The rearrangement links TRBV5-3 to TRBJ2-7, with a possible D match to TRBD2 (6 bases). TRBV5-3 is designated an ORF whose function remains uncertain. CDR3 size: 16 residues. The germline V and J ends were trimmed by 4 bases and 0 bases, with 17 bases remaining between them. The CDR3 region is CARSPPSCGDSYEQYF. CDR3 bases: TGTGCCAGAAGCCCACCGAGTTGCGGGGACTCCTACGAGCAGTACTTC.

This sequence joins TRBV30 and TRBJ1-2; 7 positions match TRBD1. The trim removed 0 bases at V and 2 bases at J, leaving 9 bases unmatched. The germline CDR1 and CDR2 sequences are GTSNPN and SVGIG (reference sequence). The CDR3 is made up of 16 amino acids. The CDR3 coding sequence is TGTGCCTGGAGTGTACATGGGGGACAGAAAAACTATGGCTACACCTTC. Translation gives CAWSVHGGQKNYGYTF.

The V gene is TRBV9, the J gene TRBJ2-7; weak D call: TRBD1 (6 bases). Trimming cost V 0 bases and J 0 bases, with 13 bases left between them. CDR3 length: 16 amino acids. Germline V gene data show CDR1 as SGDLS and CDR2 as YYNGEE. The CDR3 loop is CASSVVGQMSSYEQYF. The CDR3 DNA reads TGTGCCAGCAGCGTAGTAGGACAGATGAGCTCCTACGAGCAGTACTTC. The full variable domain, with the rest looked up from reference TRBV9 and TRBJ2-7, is DSGVTQTPKHLITATGQRVTLRCSPRSGDLSVYWYQQSLDQGLQFLIQYYNGEERAKGNILERFSAQQFPDLHSELNLSSLELGDSALYFCASSVVGQMSSYEQYFGPGTRLTVT.

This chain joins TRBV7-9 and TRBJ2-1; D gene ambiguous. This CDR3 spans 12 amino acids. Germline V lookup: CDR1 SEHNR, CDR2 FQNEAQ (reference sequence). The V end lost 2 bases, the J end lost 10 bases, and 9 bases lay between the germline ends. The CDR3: CASSLNVEEQFF. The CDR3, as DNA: TGTGCCAGCAGCTTAAACGTGGAGGAGCAGTTCTTC.

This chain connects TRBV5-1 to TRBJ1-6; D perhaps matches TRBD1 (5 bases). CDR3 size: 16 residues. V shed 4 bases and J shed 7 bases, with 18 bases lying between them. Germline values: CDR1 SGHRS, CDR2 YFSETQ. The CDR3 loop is CASSPGSGTENSPLHF. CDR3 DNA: TGCGCCAGCAGCCCGGGTTCCGGGACTGAAAATTCACCCCTCCACTTT. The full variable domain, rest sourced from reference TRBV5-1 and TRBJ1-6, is KAGVTQTPRYLIKTRGQQVTLSCSPISGHRSVSWYQQTPGQGLQFLFEYFSETQRNKGNFPGRFSGRQFSNSRSEMNVSTLELGDSALYLCASSPGSGTENSPLHFGNGTRLTVT.

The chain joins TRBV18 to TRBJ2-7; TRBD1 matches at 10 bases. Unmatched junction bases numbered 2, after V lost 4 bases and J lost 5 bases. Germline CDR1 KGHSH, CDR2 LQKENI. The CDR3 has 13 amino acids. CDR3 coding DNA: TGTGCCAGCTCACTGGGGACAGGGGACGAGCAGTACTTC. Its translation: CASSLGTGDEQYF. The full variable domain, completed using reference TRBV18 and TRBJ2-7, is NAGVMQNPRHLVRRRGQEARLRCSPMKGHSHVYWYRQLPEEGLKFMVYLQKENIIDESGMPKERFSAEFPKEGPSILRIQQVVRGDSAAYFCASSLGTGDEQYFGPGTRLTVT.